This is a list of T cell receptor beta chains from one sample in a study of identical twins. TCRdb used MiXCR to reprocess the 5' RACE reads, holding one entry per CDR3 protein. The sample has just under 550,000 distinct CDR3 sequences, around 15% seen once. Separately, the same data were catalogued under a study of yellow fever vaccine responses in identical twins.

The specimen was CD4+ T cells sorted from blood. The receptor set was obtained from a woman aged 18-30 years in good health. The CDR3 runs from the conserved cysteine through the conserved F or W. A D gene is named only where the DNA matches it firmly. The size of a clone is reported for some rows only, either as once, few or many, or as a class for expanded clones.

size: -; V: TRBV5-1; D: -; J: TRBJ2-1; CDR3: CASSLATAAQYPDEQFF; DNA: TGCGCCAGCAGCTTGGCCACCGCAGCCCAATATCCGGATGAGCAGTTCTTC
size: many; V: TRBV29-1; D: TRBD1; J: TRBJ2-5; CDR3: CSVEDPGKQGIGTQYF; DNA: TGCAGCGTTGAAGATCCAGGGAAACAGGGGATCGGGACCCAGTACTTC
size: -; V: TRBV2; D: -; J: TRBJ2-7; CDR3: CASSARGLFLYEQYF; DNA: TGTGCCAGCAGCGCCCGCGGCCTATTCTTATACGAGCAGTACTTC
size: -; V: TRBV3-1; D: TRBD1; J: TRBJ1-4; CDR3: CASSLRTGYEKLFF; DNA: TGTGCCAGCAGCCTACGGACAGGGTATGAAAAACTGTTTTTT
size: few; V: TRBV6-1; D: -; J: TRBJ1-1; CDR3: CASTPGPSTEAFF; DNA: TGTGCCAGCACCCCGGGTCCGAGCACTGAAGCTTTCTTT
size: -; V: TRBV20-1; D: -; J: TRBJ2-1; CDR3: CSARAGTVSYNEQFF; DNA: TGCAGTGCTAGGGCCGGGACTGTCTCCTACAATGAGCAGTTCTTC
size: -; V: TRBV10-3; D: TRBD1; J: TRBJ1-1; CDR3: CAISESRAGGGTEAFF; DNA: TGTGCCATCAGTGAGTCGAGGGCAGGGGGCGGCACTGAAGCTTTCTTT
size: -; V: TRBV21-1; D: -; J: TRBJ2-5; CDR3: CASSRRQQETQYF; DNA: TGTGCCAGCAGCAGACGACAGCAAGAGACCCAGTACTTC
size: few; V: TRBV5-1; D: TRBD1; J: TRBJ2-1; CDR3: CASKLGAGTGGYNEQFF; DNA: TGCGCCAGCAAACTCGGAGCCGGGACAGGGGGGTACAATGAGCAGTTCTTC
size: -; V: TRBV9; D: TRBD2; J: TRBJ2-5; CDR3: CASSVAQGGEETQYF; DNA: TGTGCCAGCAGCGTAGCTCAGGGAGGGGAAGAGACCCAGTACTTC
size: -; V: TRBV20-1; D: TRBD2; J: TRBJ2-5; CDR3: CSWPRLGGETQYF; DNA: TGCAGTTGGCCCCGTCTGGGAGGGGAGACCCAGTACTTC
size: -; V: TRBV20-1; D: TRBD2; J: TRBJ2-1; CDR3: CSAPRTSGTHYNEQFF; DNA: TGCAGTGCTCCGAGGACTAGCGGGACCCATTACAATGAGCAGTTCTTC
size: -; V: TRBV5-1; D: -; J: TRBJ2-2; CDR3: CASSSQPRGGIPNTGELFF; DNA: TGCGCCAGCAGCTCGCAACCCCGTGGCGGGATTCCAAACACCGGGGAGCTGTTTTTT
size: few; V: TRBV5-1; D: -; J: TRBJ2-7; CDR3: CASSVDFAYEQYF; DNA: TGCGCCAGCAGCGTGGACTTTGCCTACGAGCAGTACTTC
size: -; V: TRBV20-1; D: -; J: TRBJ2-1; CDR3: CSARETRGGARNEQFF; DNA: TGCAGTGCTAGAGAGACGCGTGGGGGGGCCCGGAATGAGCAGTTCTTC
size: -; V: TRBV6-2/TRBV6-3; D: TRBD2; J: TRBJ2-7; CDR3: CASSYSGGSAYEQYF; DNA: TGTGCCAGCAGTTACTCGGGCGGGAGTGCCTACGAGCAGTACTTC
size: few; V: TRBV7-2; D: TRBD2; J: TRBJ2-5; CDR3: CASSLGVAGEETQYF; DNA: TGTGCCAGCAGCTTAGGGGTAGCGGGTGAAGAGACCCAGTACTTC
size: -; V: TRBV3-1; D: TRBD2; J: TRBJ2-1; CDR3: CASSPGLADTYNEQFF; DNA: TGTGCCAGCAGCCCGGGACTAGCGGACACCTACAATGAGCAGTTCTTC
size: many; V: TRBV2; D: -; J: TRBJ1-2; CDR3: CASSIDYGYTF; DNA: TGTGCCAGCAGTATCGACTATGGCTACACCTTC